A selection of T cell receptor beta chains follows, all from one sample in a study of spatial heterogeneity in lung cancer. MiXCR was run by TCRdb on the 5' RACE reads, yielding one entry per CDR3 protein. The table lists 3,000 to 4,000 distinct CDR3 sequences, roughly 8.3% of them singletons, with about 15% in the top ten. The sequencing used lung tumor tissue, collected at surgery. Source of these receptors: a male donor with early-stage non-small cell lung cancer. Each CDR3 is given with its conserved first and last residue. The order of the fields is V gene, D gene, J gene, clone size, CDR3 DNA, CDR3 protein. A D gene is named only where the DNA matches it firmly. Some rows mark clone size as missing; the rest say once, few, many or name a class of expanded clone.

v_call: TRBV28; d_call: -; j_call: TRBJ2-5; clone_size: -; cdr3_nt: TGTGCCAGCAGTTCCCAAATCGAGCGGGCCGCCAGGATGTATGAGACCCAGTACTTC; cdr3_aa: CASSSQIERAARMYETQYF
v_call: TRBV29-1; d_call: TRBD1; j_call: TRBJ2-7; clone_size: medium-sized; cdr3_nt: TGCAGCGTTGAGGCCACAGGGGGCCCGGGGGACGAGCAGTACTTC; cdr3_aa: CSVEATGGPGDEQYF
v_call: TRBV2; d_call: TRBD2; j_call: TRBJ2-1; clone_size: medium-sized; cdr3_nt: TGTGCCAGCAGTGAAATGGCTAGCGGAGGGGATGAGCAGTTCTTC; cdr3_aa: CASSEMASGGDEQFF
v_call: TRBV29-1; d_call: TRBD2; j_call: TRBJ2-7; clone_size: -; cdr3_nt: TGCAGCGTTGCGGGACTAGCGGGAGTCGAGCAGTACTTC; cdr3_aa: CSVAGLAGVEQYF
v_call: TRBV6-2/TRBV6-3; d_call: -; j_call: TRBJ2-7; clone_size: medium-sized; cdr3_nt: TGTGCCAGCAACATCGACAGGAACCTCTACGAGCAGTACTTC; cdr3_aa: CASNIDRNLYEQYF
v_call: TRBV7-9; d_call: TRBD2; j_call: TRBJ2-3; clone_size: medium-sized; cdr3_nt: TGTGCCAGCCACAGACTAGCGGGAGTGACAGATACGCAGTATTTT; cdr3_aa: CASHRLAGVTDTQYF
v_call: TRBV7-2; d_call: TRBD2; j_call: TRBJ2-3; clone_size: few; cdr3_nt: TGTGCCAGCAGCCCCCGACTAGCGGGGCCTCCAGATACGCAGTATTTT; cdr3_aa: CASSPRLAGPPDTQYF
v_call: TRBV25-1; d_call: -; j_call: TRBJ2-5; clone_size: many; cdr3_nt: TGTGCCAGCAGTGGGGGGTGGGAGACCCAGTACTTC; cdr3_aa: CASSGGWETQYF
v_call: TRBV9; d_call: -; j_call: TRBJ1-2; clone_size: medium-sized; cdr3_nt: TGTGCCAGCAGCGCGCTTACTCGGGGATCTCCCTATGGCTACACCTTC; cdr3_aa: CASSALTRGSPYGYTF
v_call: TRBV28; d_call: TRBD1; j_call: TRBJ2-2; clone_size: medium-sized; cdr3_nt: TGTGCCAGCAGTGGTCCATTCTTTGCGACAGGGGGCTTTAACACCGGGGAGCTGTTTTTT; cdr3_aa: CASSGPFFATGGFNTGELFF
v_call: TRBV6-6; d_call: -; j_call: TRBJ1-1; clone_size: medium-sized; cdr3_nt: TGTGCCAGCAGTTACCCAGGACGGGGCGCTGAAGCTTTCTTT; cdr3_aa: CASSYPGRGAEAFF
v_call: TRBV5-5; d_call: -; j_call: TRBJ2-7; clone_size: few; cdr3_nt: TGTGCCAGCAGCCCCCAAACTGGTACCTACGAGCAGTACTTC; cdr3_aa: CASSPQTGTYEQYF
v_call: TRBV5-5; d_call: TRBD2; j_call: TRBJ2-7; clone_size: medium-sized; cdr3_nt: TGTGCCAGCAGCTTGTTGCGGGAGGACGCTCGGGAGCAGTACTTC; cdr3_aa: CASSLLREDAREQYF
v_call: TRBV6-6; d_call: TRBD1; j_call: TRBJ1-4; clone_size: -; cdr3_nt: TGTGCCAGCAGCCTACAGGGGAGTTCTAATGAAAAACTGTTTTTT; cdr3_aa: CASSLQGSSNEKLFF
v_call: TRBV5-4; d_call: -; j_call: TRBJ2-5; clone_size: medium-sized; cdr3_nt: TGTGCCAGCAGCTTGAACCCGGCACAAGAGAACCAGTACTTC; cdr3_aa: CASSLNPAQENQYF
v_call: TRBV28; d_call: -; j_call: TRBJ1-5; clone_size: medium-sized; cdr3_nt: TGTGCCAGCAGTTTATTGAGAGGGGGACAGCCCCAGCATTTT; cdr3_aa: CASSLLRGGQPQHF
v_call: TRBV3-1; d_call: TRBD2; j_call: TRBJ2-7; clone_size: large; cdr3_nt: TGTGCCAGCAGCCAAGATAGCGGGGCGGTGAGGGAGCAGTACTTC; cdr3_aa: CASSQDSGAVREQYF
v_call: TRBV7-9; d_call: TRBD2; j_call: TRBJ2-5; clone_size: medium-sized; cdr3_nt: TGTGCCAGCAGCCCGGTGTTAGCGGGGGGGCGAGAGACCCAGTACTTC; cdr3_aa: CASSPVLAGGRETQYF
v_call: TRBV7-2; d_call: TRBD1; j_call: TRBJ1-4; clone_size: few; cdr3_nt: TGTGCCAGCAGCCCCGGGACAGGGGCCGAAAAACTGTTTTTT; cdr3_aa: CASSPGTGAEKLFF
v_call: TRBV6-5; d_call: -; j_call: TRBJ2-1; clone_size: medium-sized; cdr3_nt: TGTGCCAGCAGTAGGGGGGGTTACAATGAGCAGTTCTTC; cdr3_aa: CASSRGGYNEQFF
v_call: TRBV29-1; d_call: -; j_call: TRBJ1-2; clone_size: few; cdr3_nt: TGCAGCGTTGAAGAGGTCACTAACTATGGCTACACCTTC; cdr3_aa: CSVEEVTNYGYTF
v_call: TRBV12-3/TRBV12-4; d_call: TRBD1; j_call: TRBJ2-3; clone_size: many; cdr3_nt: TGTGCCAGCAGTTTATGGGACAGTTTGACAGATACGCAGTATTTT; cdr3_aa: CASSLWDSLTDTQYF
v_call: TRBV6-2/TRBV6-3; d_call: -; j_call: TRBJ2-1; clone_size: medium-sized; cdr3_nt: TGTGCCAGCAGTTCAAGGGACACCCCCTGGGACTACAATGAGCAGTTCTTC; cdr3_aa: CASSSRDTPWDYNEQFF
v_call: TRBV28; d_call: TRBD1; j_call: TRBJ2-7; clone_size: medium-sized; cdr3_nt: TGTGCCAGCAGTCCGCTCGAGACAGGGGATACCTACGAGCAGTACTTC; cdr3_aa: CASSPLETGDTYEQYF
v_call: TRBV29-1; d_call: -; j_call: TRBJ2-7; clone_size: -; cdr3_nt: TGCAGCGTTGAGACAGGTTACTCCTACGAGCAGTACTTC; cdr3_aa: CSVETGYSYEQYF
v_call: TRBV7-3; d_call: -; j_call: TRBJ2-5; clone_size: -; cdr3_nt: TGTGCCAGCAGCCGGGGGCACCAAGAGACCCAGTACTTC; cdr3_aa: CASSRGHQETQYF
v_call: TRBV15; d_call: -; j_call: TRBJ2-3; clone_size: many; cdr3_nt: TGTGCCACCAGCAAAACTACAGAAGCAGATACGCAGTATTTT; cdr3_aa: CATSKTTEADTQYF
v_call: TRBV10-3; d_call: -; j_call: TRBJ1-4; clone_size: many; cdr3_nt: TGTGCCATCAGGCCTGGAGGCAAGGATGAAAAACTGTTTTTT; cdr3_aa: CAIRPGGKDEKLFF
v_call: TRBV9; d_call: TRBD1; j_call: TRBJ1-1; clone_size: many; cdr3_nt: TGTGCCAGCAGCGGCTCATCGACAGGGACCGCTGAAGCTTTCTTT; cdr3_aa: CASSGSSTGTAEAFF
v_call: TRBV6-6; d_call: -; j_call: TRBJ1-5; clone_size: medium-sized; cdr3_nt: TGTGCCAGCAGTTTGCAGGGGAGCAATCAGCCCCAGCATTTT; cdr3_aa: CASSLQGSNQPQHF
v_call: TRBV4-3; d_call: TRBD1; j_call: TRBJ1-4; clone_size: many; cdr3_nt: TGCGCCAGCAGCCAAGATGAGAACAGGGGAGGAGAGGAAAAACTGTTTTTT; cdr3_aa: CASSQDENRGGEEKLFF
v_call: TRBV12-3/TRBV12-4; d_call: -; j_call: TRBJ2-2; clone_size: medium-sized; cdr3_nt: TGTGCCAGCAGTTCTCAGCTAGCAGGGTCCGGGGAGCTGTTTTTT; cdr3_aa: CASSSQLAGSGELFF
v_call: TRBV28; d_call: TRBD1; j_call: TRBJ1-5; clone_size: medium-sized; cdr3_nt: TGTGCCAGCAGTCCTCCGGGACAGGGATGGCAGCCCCAGCATTTT; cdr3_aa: CASSPPGQGWQPQHF
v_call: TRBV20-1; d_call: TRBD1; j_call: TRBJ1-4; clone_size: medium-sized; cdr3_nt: TGCAGTGCCCTCCCGCAGGACAGGAATCCTGAAAAACTGTTTTTT; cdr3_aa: CSALPQDRNPEKLFF
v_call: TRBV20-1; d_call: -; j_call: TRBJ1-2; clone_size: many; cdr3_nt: TGCAGTGCACCCCCGGCGACCACCTATGGCTACACCTTC; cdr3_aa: CSAPPATTYGYTF
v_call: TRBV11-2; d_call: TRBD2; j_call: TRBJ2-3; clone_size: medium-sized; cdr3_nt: TGTGCCAGCAGCTTTGGGGCTAGCGGGAGGGCCGGAGATACGCAGTATTTT; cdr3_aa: CASSFGASGRAGDTQYF
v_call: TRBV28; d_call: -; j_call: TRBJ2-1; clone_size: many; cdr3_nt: TGTGCCAGCACTATACTAAGTAGCTCCTACAATGAGCAGTTCTTC; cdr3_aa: CASTILSSSYNEQFF
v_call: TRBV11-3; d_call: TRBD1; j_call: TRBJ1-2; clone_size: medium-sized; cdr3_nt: TGTGCCAGCTCCTTACGGATCGGACAGGGAAGTGGATGCACCTTC; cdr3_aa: CASSLRIGQGSGCTF
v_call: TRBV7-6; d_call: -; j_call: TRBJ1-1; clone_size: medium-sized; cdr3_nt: TGTGCCAGCAGCACTACGAGGGACACTGAAGCTTTCTTT; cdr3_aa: CASSTTRDTEAFF
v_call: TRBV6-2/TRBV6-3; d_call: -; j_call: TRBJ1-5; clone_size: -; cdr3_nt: TGTGCCAGCACCGTGGACAGCTATCAGCCCCAGCATTTT; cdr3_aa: CASTVDSYQPQHF
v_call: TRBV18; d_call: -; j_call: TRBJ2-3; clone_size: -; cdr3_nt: TGTGCCAGCTCACCCCCGACCTTGGATACGCAGTATTTT; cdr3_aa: CASSPPTLDTQYF
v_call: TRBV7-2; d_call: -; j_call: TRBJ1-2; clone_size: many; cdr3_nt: TGTGCCAGCAGCTTGGATAAGCCGGACGGACCCTATGGCTACACCTTC; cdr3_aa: CASSLDKPDGPYGYTF
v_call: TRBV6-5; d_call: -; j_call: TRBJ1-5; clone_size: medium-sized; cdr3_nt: TGTGCCAGCAGTTACTCAGGGGCAAGCAATCAGCCCCAGCATTTT; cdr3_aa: CASSYSGASNQPQHF
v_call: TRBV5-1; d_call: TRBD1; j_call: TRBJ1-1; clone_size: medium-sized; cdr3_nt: TGCGCCAGCAGCCCAGTACCGGGACAGGGGAACACTGAAGCTTTCTTT; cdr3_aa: CASSPVPGQGNTEAFF
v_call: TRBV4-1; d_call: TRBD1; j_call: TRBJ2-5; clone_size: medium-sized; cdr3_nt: TGCGCCAGCAGCCGAGACAGGGGGCAAGAGACCCAGTACTTC; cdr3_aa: CASSRDRGQETQYF
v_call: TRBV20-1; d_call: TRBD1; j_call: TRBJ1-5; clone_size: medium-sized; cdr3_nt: TGCAGTGCGTCACAGGGGAGCAATCAGCCCCAGCATTTT; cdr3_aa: CSASQGSNQPQHF
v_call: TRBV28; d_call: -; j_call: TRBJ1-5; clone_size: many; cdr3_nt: TGTGCCAGCAGTTTCCCCCAGGGCCCTTCGAGCAATCAGCCCCAGCATTTT; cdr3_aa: CASSFPQGPSSNQPQHF
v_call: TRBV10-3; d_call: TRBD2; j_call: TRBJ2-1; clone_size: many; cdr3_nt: TGTGCCATCAGTGACCCTAGCGGGGGTCTCTACAATGAGCAGTTCTTC; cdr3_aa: CAISDPSGGLYNEQFF
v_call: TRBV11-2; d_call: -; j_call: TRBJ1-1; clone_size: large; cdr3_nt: TGTGCCAGCAGCTTAGAGGGTGGTAGGACTGAAGCTTTCTTT; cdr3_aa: CASSLEGGRTEAFF
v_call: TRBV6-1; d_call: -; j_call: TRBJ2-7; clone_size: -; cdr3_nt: TGTGCCAGCAGTGAAGCATCACACAGGGAACTAAATAACTTC; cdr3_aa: CASSEASHRELNNF
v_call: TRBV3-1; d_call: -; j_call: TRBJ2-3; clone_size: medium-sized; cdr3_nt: TGTGCCAGCAGCCGGACCTTAAGGACAGATACGCAGTATTTT; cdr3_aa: CASSRTLRTDTQYF
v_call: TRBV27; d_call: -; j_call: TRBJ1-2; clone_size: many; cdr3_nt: TGTGCCAGCAGTTTTGCGGGGGGCTATGGCTACACCTTC; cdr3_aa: CASSFAGGYGYTF
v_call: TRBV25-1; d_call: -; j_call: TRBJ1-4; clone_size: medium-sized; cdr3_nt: TGTGCCAGCAGTGAGGGGGGGTATCTGGAAAAACTGTTTTTT; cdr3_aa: CASSEGGYLEKLFF
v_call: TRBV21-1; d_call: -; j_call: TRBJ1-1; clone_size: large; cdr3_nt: TGTGCCAGCAGCAAAGACAGGGCGAACACTGAAGCTTTCTTT; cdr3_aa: CASSKDRANTEAFF
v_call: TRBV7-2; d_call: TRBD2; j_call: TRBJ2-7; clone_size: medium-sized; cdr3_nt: TGTGCCAGCAGCTCGGCTAGCGGGAGGATCCACGAGCAGTACTTC; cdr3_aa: CASSSASGRIHEQYF
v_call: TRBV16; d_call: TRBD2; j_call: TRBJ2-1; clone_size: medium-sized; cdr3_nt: TGTGCCAGCAGCCAATCGGCTAGCGGGAGTTACAATGAGCAGTTCTTC; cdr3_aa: CASSQSASGSYNEQFF
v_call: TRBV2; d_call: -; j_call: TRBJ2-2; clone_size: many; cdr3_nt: TGTGCCAGCAGTGAAACGGGTCCCGGGGAGCTGTTTTTT; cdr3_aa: CASSETGPGELFF
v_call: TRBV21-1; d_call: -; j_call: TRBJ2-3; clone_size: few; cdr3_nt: TGTGCCAGCAAGGGGACGCGGGGGAGAATTGGTAGCACAGATACGCAGTATTTT; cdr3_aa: CASKGTRGRIGSTDTQYF